This is a list of T cell receptor beta chains from one sample in a study of cytomegalovirus exposure and HLA in healthy donors. Some clones are missing from TCRdb's copy, which holds only in-frame ones; the method was immunoSEQ multiplex PCR. The repertoire holds about 310,000 clones, with roughly 87% as singletons. Input material: PBMCs. Receptor source: a man aged 30 to 39 in good health and CMV-seronegative. The CDR3 runs from the conserved cysteine through the conserved F or W. A D gene is named only where the DNA matches it firmly. Some rows have no size entry. The others give once, few or many, or a class for an expanded clone.

d_call clone_size cdr3_length j_call v_call cdr3_nt cdr3_aa
. . 13 TRBJ2-5 TRBV30 TGTGCCTGGAATGTCAGTCCTTTTGCCTCCCAGTACTTC CAWNVSPFASQYF
TRBD2 . 16 TRBJ2-3 TRBV11-2 TGTGCCAGCAGCTTAAATAGCGGGCTGAGCACAGATACGCAGTATTTT CASSLNSGLSTDTQYF
. . 13 TRBJ2-1 TRBV19 TGTGCCAGTAGTATCAATAGCTACAATGAGCAGTTCTTC CASSINSYNEQFF
TRBD2 . 16 TRBJ2-7 TRBV5-1 TGCGCCAGCAGCTTGTCCTACGGCGGGGGGTCCTACGAGCAGTACTTC CASSLSYGGGSYEQYF
. . 13 TRBJ1-5 TRBV30 TGTGCCTGGAATGCGGGGTTTCGACAGCCCCAGCATTTT CAWNAGFRQPQHF
. . 15 TRBJ1-5 TRBV7-2 TGTGCCAGCAGCTTGAGTGGGGGGTGGAATCAGCCCCAGCATTTT CASSLSGGWNQPQHF
. . 16 TRBJ2-7 TRBV4-1 TGCGCCAGCAGCCGAGGAACAGGGACCTTCCCCTACGAGCAGTACTTC CASSRGTGTFPYEQYF
TRBD1 . 13 TRBJ2-1 TRBV5-6 TGTGCCACTACAAGGGACAGGGGCCCCGGGCAGTTCTTC CATTRDRGPGQFF
TRBD2 . 15 TRBJ2-3 TRBV9 TGTGCCAGCAGCGTAGTACGGGGGGGCACAGATACGCAGTATTTT CASSVVRGGTDTQYF
. . 16 TRBJ1-1 TRBV5-6 TGTGCCAGCAGCTGGGGGTGGGAGGGGAGGAACACTGAAGCTTTCTTT CASSWGWEGRNTEAFF
. . 12 TRBJ2-7 TRBV11-2 TGTGCCAGCAGCCCTTCTACTATCGAGCAGTACTTC CASSPSTIEQYF
TRBD1 . 15 TRBJ2-1 TRBV7-6 TGTGCCAGCAGCTCCCGACAGGGGGGATACAATGAGCAGTTCTTC CASSSRQGGYNEQFF
. . 16 TRBJ2-2 TRBV5-1 TGCGCCAGCAGTCGGGGGAGCAGCTCCAACACCGGGGAGCTGTTTTTT CASSRGSSSNTGELFF
TRBD1 few 18 TRBJ1-2 TRBV7-8 TGTGCCAGCAGCTTAGAAAGACCGGGACAGTTTTCTAGCTATGGCTACACCTTC CASSLERPGQFSSYGYTF
. . 14 TRBJ1-4 TRBV11-2 TGTGCCAGCAGCTCACAGGGCCCGAATGAAAAACTGTTTTTT CASSSQGPNEKLFF